These 27 T cell receptor beta chains share one sample of origin, sequenced in a study of beta chain features in type 1 diabetes. The entirety of the isolated RNA underwent reverse transcription, so expressed TCRB transcripts were sequenced. Assay used: immunoSEQ multiplex PCR; TCRdb lists only in-frame clones, some missing. The repertoire holds nearly 350,000 clones, 8% seen once, with less than 0.45% in the top ten. The sequenced sample consisted of central memory CD4+ T cells from blood. The receptors here all came from a woman in her late teens or twenties in good health.

The V gene is TRBV9, the J gene TRBJ2-2; 8 nucleotides agree with TRBD1. Germline CDR1 is SGDLS and CDR2 is YYNGEE. The CDR3 sequence is 13 residues long. V was pared by 9 bases and J by 3 bases, with 4 bases of the junction left unmatched. The CDR3 loop is CATGQGDTGELFF. CDR3 DNA: TGTGCCACCGGACAGGGAGACACCGGGGAGCTGTTTTTT.

For this clone: This sample includes further DNA sequences coding for the same CDR3. The V gene is TRBV27, the J gene TRBJ2-7; 10 bases fit TRBD2. V dropped 2 bases and J dropped 2; count of bases not matched to a gene: 3. The germline V gene has CDR1 MNHEY and CDR2 SMNVEV (reference sequence). This CDR3 spans 15 amino acids. CDR3 nucleotide sequence: TGTGCCAGCAGTTTAGGACTAGCGGAAACCTACGAGCAGTACTTC. Residues: CASSLGLAETYEQYF.

The chain is built from TRBV19 and TRBJ1-2; possibly TRBD1 for D (6 bases). The V end was cut by 7 bases, the J end by 8 bases, with 20 bases between. The CDR3 is 14 residues long. CDR1 and CDR2 from the germline V gene are LNHDA and SQIVND (reference sequence). The CDR3 region is CASIPGTTGSGYTF. The CDR3 DNA is TGTGCCAGTATCCCCGGGACAACAGGATCCGGCTACACCTTC.

The CDR3 DNA follows: TGTGCCACCGCAAAATGGTCCAGGCCGTCAACCAATGAGCAGTTCTTC. Protein: CATAKWSRPSTNEQFF. This sequence joins TRBV15 and TRBJ2-1; no clear D gene. CDR3 length: 16 residues. CDR1 is LNHNV and CDR2 is YYDKDF in the germline V gene (reference sequence). The V end was cut by 8 bases, the J end by 6 bases, with 23 bases between.

This clone was seen only a few times. V gene TRBV7-2 combines with J gene TRBJ2-2; no definite D call. Trimming took off 6 bases at V and 8 bases at J, with 16 bases between the two ends. Germline-derived CDR1 and CDR2 are SGHTA and FQGNSA. This CDR3 is built from 14 residues. The CDR3 is CASRPTTGGGELFF. The CDR3 DNA follows: TGTGCCAGCAGACCGACAACGGGTGGAGGGGAGCTGTTTTTT.

This clone was seen ten or more times. The gene calls are TRBV25-1 and TRBJ2-1; 11 nucleotides agree with TRBD2. V shed 4 bases, J shed 3 bases, and the junction held 5 bases outside the gene matches. Germline CDR1 reads MGHDK; CDR2 reads SYGVNS. CDR3 length equals 16 residues. This CDR3 reads CASSGTGTSGYNEQFF. In nucleotides, the CDR3 is TGTGCCAGCAGTGGGACCGGGACTAGCGGCTACAATGAGCAGTTCTTC.

The chain has TRBV18 and TRBJ1-2; 9 bases map to TRBD1. Germline trimming cut 3 bases from V and 10 bases from J; bases unmatched to any gene: 6. Germline V gene sequence: CDR1 KGHSH, CDR2 LQKENI. The CDR3 loop spans 13 amino acids. The CDR3 DNA reads TGTGCCAGCTCACCCCGGGACAGGGTGCTCTACACCTTC. Residues: CASSPRDRVLYTF. Full variable domain (outside the CDR3, taken from reference TRBV18 and TRBJ1-2): NAGVMQNPRHLVRRRGQEARLRCSPMKGHSHVYWYRQLPEEGLKFMVYLQKENIIDESGMPKERFSAEFPKEGPSILRIQQVVRGDSAAYFCASSPRDRVLYTFGSGTRLTVV.

V gene TRBV7-2 combines with J gene TRBJ1-4; tentative D call: TRBD1 (6 bases). The CDR3 runs 13 residues. Deletions cut 3 bases from V and 7 bases from J, with 9 bases between. The germline V gene encodes CDR1 SGHTA and CDR2 FQGNSA. The DNA of the CDR3 is TGTGCCAGCAGCTTCACAGGGAGTGAAAAACTGTTTTTT. Translated: CASSFTGSEKLFF.

This clone was counted ten times or more. The V gene is TRBV21-1, the J gene TRBJ2-6; the tabulated D call, TRBD2, remains unverified against the DNA. TRBV21-1 is termed a pseudogene. The CDR3 covers 15 residues. CDR3 in amino acids: CASSKGVGGRGVLTF. The CDR3 bases are TGTGCCAGCAGCAAAGGCGTCGGGGGAAGGGGCGTCCTGACTTTC.

The rearrangement links TRBV29-1 to TRBJ2-1; 7 bases are shared with TRBD2. CDR1 SQVTM and CDR2 ANQGSEA come from the germline V gene. The ends lost 7 bases at V and 12 bases at J; junction bases unmatched: 21. This CDR3 has 15 amino acids. The DNA for the CDR3 is TGCAGCGCCAGGACCGGGACTACTTCCCTTATGGTGCAGTTCTTC. It encodes CSARTGTTSLMVQFF.

This clone showed up just a few times. The J gene is TRBJ1-2, the V gene TRBV6-5, with 10 bases identical to TRBD1. After removal of 6 bases from V and 4 bases from J, the junction contained 2 bases not matched to a gene. Germline V gene lookup returns CDR1 MNHEY and CDR2 SVGAGI. This CDR3 has 13 amino acids. CDR3 loop: CASRRQGAYGYTF. The CDR3 DNA is TGTGCCAGCAGGCGACAGGGGGCCTATGGCTACACCTTC.

This clone came up a few times. V usage is TRBV9 and J usage is TRBJ2-1, with D perhaps matching TRBD2 (6 bases). Trimming shortened V by 0 bases and J by 7 bases, and 11 bases separated the two germline ends. Germline V lookup: CDR1 SGDLS, CDR2 YYNGEE. This CDR3 spans 14 amino acids. Written as DNA, the CDR3 is TGTGCCAGCAGCGTAGTTCCGGGAGTAAATGAGCAGTTCTTC. Protein sequence: CASSVVPGVNEQFF.

This clone was found a few times. V usage is TRBV18 and J usage is TRBJ2-3; 7 positions match TRBD1. Germline CDR1 and CDR2: KGHSH and LQKENI. The CDR3 consists of 16 residues. The J segment lost 4 bases and the V segment lost 5 bases, leaving 12 bases of the junction unmatched. The CDR3 loop reads CASSKNRGLQADTQYF. CDR3 coding DNA: TGTGCCAGCTCAAAAAACAGGGGCCTCCAGGCAGATACGCAGTATTTT.

The J gene is TRBJ2-1, the V gene TRBV27; 10 nucleotides line up with TRBD2. CDR1 is MNHEY, CDR2 SMNVEV, per germline (reference sequence). CDR3 length equals 15 residues. Unmatched junction bases numbered 5, after V lost 3 bases and J lost 6 bases. For the CDR3, the DNA is TGTGCCAGCAGTTTCGGGCTAGCGGGAGTCAATGAGCAGTTCTTC. Its protein is CASSFGLAGVNEQFF.

The rearrangement links TRBV5-1 to TRBJ2-1, with 7 positions matching TRBD2. The CDR3 is 16 residues long. V trimming: 4 bases; J trimming: 1 base; junction bases outside the gene matches: 8. Germline CDR1 reads SGHRS; CDR2 reads YFSETQ. In DNA form, the CDR3 reads TGCGCCAGCAGCCCTCAAGCGGGAAGTTCCTACAATGAGCAGTTCTTC. This codes for CASSPQAGSSYNEQFF. Variable domain in full (rest from reference TRBV5-1 and TRBJ2-1): KAGVTQTPRYLIKTRGQQVTLSCSPISGHRSVSWYQQTPGQGLQFLFEYFSETQRNKGNFPGRFSGRQFSNSRSEMNVSTLELGDSALYLCASSPQAGSSYNEQFFGPGTRLTVL.

This clone was seen only a few times. The J gene is TRBJ2-5, the V gene TRBV25-1; weak D call: TRBD1 (5 bases). With 4 bases removed from V and 2 bases from J, the gap between germline ends came to 8 bases. CDR3 length: 13 amino acids. The V gene's germline CDR1 is MGHDK and CDR2 SYGVNS. The CDR3 region is CASSVGVQETQYF. The CDR3 DNA is TGTGCCAGCAGTGTAGGGGTTCAAGAGACCCAGTACTTC. Based on the CDR3 plus reference TRBV25-1 and TRBJ2-5, the full variable domain is EADIYQTPRYLVIGTGKKITLECSQTMGHDKMYWYQQDPGMELHLIHYSYGVNSTEKGDLSSESTVSRIRTEHFPLTLESARPSHTSQYLCASSVGVQETQYFGPGTRLLVL.

The chain carries TRBV11-1 and TRBJ2-1; TRBD2 might be the D (5 bases). Germline V gene data show CDR1 as SGHAT and CDR2 as FQDESV (reference sequence). The CDR3 has 17 residues. Trimming left V 1 base short and J 0 bases short, with 13 bases between. The CDR3, as DNA: TGTGCCAGCAGCTTAGGGAGGTTCGTTGGCTCCTACAATGAGCAGTTCTTC. Translating it yields CASSLGRFVGSYNEQFF.

This chain links TRBV6-6 with TRBJ1-5; 7 nucleotides align to TRBD1. Germline CDR1 MNHNY, CDR2 SVGAGI (reference sequence). The CDR3 is 14 amino acids. The trim removed 8 bases at V and 4 bases at J, leaving 8 bases unmatched. The DNA for the CDR3 is TGTGCCAGCCACGGAGGGGGCCGTAATCAGCCCCAGCATTTT. This gives the protein CASHGGGRNQPQHF.

The rearrangement uses TRBV6-5 and TRBJ2-3, with 10 bases that match TRBD2. V lost 8 bases to trimming and J lost 2 bases; unmatched junction nucleotides: 7. The CDR3 runs to 15 residues. From germline, CDR1 is MNHEY and CDR2 SVGAGI. The CDR3 region is CASRGLADHTDTQYF. DNA of the CDR3: TGTGCCAGCCGAGGACTAGCGGATCACACAGATACGCAGTATTTT.

In its sample, this clone was seen a few times. The chain is built from TRBV7-9 and TRBJ2-7, with TRBD1 as a possible D gene (5 bases). Trimming pared 1 base from V and 6 bases from J, leaving 10 bases between. The CDR3 consists of 13 residues. Germline V gene lookup returns CDR1 SEHNR and CDR2 FQNEAQ (reference sequence). CDR3 nucleotides: TGTGCCAGCAGCTTAGAGCCAGGGCTCGAGCAGTACTTC. It specifies CASSLEPGLEQYF.

This clone was counted between two and nine times. Just one base apart from a much larger clone, this may be a read error. The same CDR3 can be traced to other DNA sequences in this sample. V gene TRBV10-3 combines with J gene TRBJ2-1; D might be TRBD1 (5 bases). Germline V lookup: CDR1 ENHRY, CDR2 SYGVKD. The CDR3 length is 13 residues. Here the CDR3 DNA reads TGTGCCATCAGTGAGTCTTCGGACAATGAACAGTTCTTC. This sequence encodes CAISESSDNEQFF.

The chain carries TRBV27 and TRBJ2-1; 10 bases match TRBD1. Germline V gives CDR1 MNHEY, CDR2 SMNVEV (reference sequence). CDR3 length equals 11 residues. The ends lost 6 bases at V and 13 bases at J; junction bases unmatched: 3. The CDR3 coding sequence is TGTGCCAGCAGGCGACAGGGGGCCCAGTTCTTC. This encodes CASRRQGAQFF.

This clone came up a few times. The V gene is TRBV18, the J gene TRBJ1-1; no reliable D call. Trimming removed 3 bases from V and 1 base from J, with 12 bases in between. From germline, CDR1 is KGHSH and CDR2 LQKENI. This CDR3 comprises 15 residues. Here the CDR3 reads CASSPSGGRNTEAFF. CDR3 coding DNA: TGTGCCAGCTCACCGTCGGGCGGAAGGAACACTGAAGCTTTCTTT.

The chain is built from TRBV6-4 and TRBJ1-2; 7 nucleotides match TRBD1. Germline V gene lookup returns CDR1 MRHNA and CDR2 SNTAGT. Trimming removed 7 bases from V and 3 bases from J; junction bases left unmatched: 14. The CDR3 consists of 16 residues. The CDR3 sequence: CASIRGRFNPYYGYTF. The DNA for the CDR3 is TGTGCCAGCATAAGGGGGCGGTTTAATCCTTACTATGGCTACACCTTC.

The CDR3 is CASSPGTSGTSGVYEQYF. The DNA of the CDR3 is TGTGCCAGCTCACCCGGGACGTCCGGGACTAGCGGGGTATACGAGCAGTACTTC. The chain has TRBV18 and TRBJ2-7, with 13 bases that match TRBD2. This CDR3 is built from 18 residues. The V and J ends lost 3 bases and 4 bases, in that order; junction bases with no gene match: 12. Germline CDR1 reads KGHSH; CDR2 reads LQKENI.

There are a few counts of this clone. The gene calls are TRBV6-5 and TRBJ2-5; 8 bases are shared with TRBD1. Germline V gives CDR1 MNHEY, CDR2 SVGAGI. The trim removed 5 bases at V and 5 bases at J, leaving 4 bases unmatched. This CDR3 region has 13 residues. The CDR3 region is CASSRDRLETQYF. Written as DNA, the CDR3 is TGTGCCAGCAGTAGGGACAGGTTGGAGACCCAGTACTTC.

This clone came up a few times. This chain links TRBV27 with TRBJ2-7, with D maybe TRBD2 (6 bases). This CDR3 contains 18 residues. Deletions cut 3 bases from V and 3 bases from J, with 24 bases between. Germline V gene data show CDR1 as MNHEY and CDR2 as SMNVEV (reference sequence). Here the CDR3 reads CASSFRASESVKGYEQYF. The DNA for the CDR3 is TGTGCCAGCAGTTTCCGGGCTAGCGAAAGTGTGAAGGGCTACGAGCAGTACTTC.